The clone carrying this T cell receptor beta chain has only a few counts. Its antigen remains unidentified. From the 5' RACE reads, TCRdb called clonotypes with MiXCR, one entry per CDR3 protein. Seen here are under 250,000 distinct CDR3 sequences, about 13% observed once, and the top ten hold 4%. V lost 2 bases and J lost 6, with 7 bases in between. This CDR3 has 11 amino acids. Germline lookup yields CDR1 DFQATT and CDR2 SNEGSKA (reference sequence). The data are from a study of identical twins. General study points: Excess twin sharing in beta out-of-frame sequences was weaker.

This sample was also put to use in a study of yellow fever vaccine responses in identical twins.

Material: memory (CD45RO+) T cells sorted from blood. The receptor's source is a woman younger than 30 in good health. The V gene is TRBV20-1, the J gene TRBJ1-1; D is undetermined. The CDR3 sequence is CSARWTAEAFF. As DNA, the CDR3 is TGCAGTGCTAGATGGACGGCTGAAGCTTTCTTT.